This T cell receptor beta chain was identified in a study of early T cells in non-severe SARS-CoV-2 infection. This CDR3 region has 16 residues. Germline CDR1 is SGHDT and CDR2 is YYEEEE. The V and J ends lost 4 bases and 2 bases respectively, with 19 bases between them. TCRdb re-derived calls from the 5' RACE reads in MiXCR, one entry per CDR3 protein. The sample has roughly 46,000 distinct CDR3 sequences, 6% to 7.5% seen once. In this sample, this clonotype turned up a few times. The source is an adult who was a healthcare worker with PCR-confirmed SARS-CoV-2 infection or an uninfected control (not recorded which). The sample taken for sequencing was whole blood. The chain combines TRBV5-6 with TRBJ2-7, with D possibly being TRBD2 (6 bases). The CDR3 region is CASSPMWQGGAYEQYF. In DNA form, the CDR3 reads TGTGCCAGCAGCCCAATGTGGCAGGGAGGAGCCTACGAGCAGTACTTC.